The T cell receptor (beta chain) described here comes from a study of blood T cell repertoires in COVID-19. As originally analysed: Reference gene primer amplification yielded estimated nucleated cell counts. Repertoires were generated with immunoSEQ multiplex PCR, while TCRdb's copy carries only in-frame clones and drops some. The D gene and trimming were derived from the DNA, and the V and J assignments and clone size from that table. This sample has 200,000 to 300,000 clones; over 70% occur once, and the top ten carry 2.5% to 4%. Sequenced sample: peripheral blood. This TCR derives from an elderly woman with acute or convalescent COVID-19.

CDR3 DNA: TGTGCCAGCAGCTTCACCGAGGGTGAAGCTTTCTTT. Translating gives CASSFTEGEAFF. This chain connects TRBV7-9 to TRBJ1-1, with unresolved D. V lost 3 bases and J 7 bases, leaving 9 bases between the germline ends. The V gene's germline CDR1 is SEHNR and CDR2 FQNEAQ (reference sequence). The CDR3 extends over 12 amino acids.